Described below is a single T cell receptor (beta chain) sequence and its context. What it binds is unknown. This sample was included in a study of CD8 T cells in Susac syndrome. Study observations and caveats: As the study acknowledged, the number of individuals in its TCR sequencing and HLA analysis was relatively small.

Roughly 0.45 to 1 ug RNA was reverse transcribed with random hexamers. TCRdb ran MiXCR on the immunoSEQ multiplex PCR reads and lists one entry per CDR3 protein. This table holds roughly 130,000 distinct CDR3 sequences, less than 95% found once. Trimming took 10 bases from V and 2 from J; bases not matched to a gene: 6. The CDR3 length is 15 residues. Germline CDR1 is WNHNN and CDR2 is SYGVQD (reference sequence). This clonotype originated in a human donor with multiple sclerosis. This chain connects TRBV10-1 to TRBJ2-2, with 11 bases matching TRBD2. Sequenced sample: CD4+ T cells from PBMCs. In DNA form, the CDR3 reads TGCGCCACCAGCCGACTAGCGGGAAACACCGGGGAGCTGTTTTTT. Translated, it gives CATSRLAGNTGELFF.